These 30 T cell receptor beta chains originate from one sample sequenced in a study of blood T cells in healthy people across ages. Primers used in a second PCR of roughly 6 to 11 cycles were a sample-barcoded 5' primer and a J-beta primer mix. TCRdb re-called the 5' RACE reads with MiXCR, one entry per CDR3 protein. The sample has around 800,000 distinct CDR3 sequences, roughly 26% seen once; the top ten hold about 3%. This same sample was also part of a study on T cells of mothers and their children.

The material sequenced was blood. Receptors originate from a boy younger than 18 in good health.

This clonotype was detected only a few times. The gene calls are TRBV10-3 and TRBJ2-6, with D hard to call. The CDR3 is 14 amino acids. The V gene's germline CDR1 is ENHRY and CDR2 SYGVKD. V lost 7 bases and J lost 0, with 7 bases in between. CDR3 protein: CAIKGLSGANVLTF. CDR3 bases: TGTGCCATCAAGGGCCTCTCTGGGGCCAACGTCCTGACTTTC.

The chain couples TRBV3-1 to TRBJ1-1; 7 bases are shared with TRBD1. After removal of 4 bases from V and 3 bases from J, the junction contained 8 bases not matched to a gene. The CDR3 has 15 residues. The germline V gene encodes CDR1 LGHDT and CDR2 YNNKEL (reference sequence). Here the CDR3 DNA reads TGTGCCAGCAGCCTGCAGGGGGTAGGGGACACTGAAGCTTTCTTT. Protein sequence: CASSLQGVGDTEAFF. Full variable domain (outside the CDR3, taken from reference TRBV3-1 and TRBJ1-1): DTAVSQTPKYLVTQMGNDKSIKCEQNLGHDTMYWYKQDSKKFLKIMFSYNNKELIINETVPNRFSPKSPDKAHLNLHINSLELGDSAVYFCASSLQGVGDTEAFFGQGTRLTVV.

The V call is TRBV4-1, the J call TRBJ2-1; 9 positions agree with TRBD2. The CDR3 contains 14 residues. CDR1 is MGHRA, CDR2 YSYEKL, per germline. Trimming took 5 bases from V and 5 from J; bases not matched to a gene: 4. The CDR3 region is CASSVAGDHNEQFF. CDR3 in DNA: TGCGCCAGCAGCGTAGCGGGGGACCACAATGAGCAGTTCTTC.

Written as DNA, the CDR3 is TGTGCCTGGGACTCGGAGGCTTCTGAAGCTTTCTTT. This encodes CAWDSEASEAFF. This chain joins TRBV30 and TRBJ1-1; D uncertain. CDR3 length: 12 residues. Trimming cost V 5 bases and J 6 bases, with 13 bases left between them. Germline assignment: CDR1 GTSNPN and CDR2 SVGIG (reference sequence).

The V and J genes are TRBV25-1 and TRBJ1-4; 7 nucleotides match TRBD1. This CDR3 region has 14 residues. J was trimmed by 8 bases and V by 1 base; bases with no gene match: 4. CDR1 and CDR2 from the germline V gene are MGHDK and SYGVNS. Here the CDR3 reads CASSELTGMEKLFF. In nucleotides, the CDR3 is TGTGCCAGCAGTGAATTGACAGGGATGGAAAAACTGTTTTTT.

CDR3 amino acids: CASGGQAAYNEQFF. In nucleotides, the CDR3 is TGTGCCAGCGGGGGACAGGCAGCCTACAATGAGCAGTTCTTC. V and J are TRBV2 and TRBJ2-1, with 8 bases matching TRBD1. Germline loops: CDR1 SNHLY, CDR2 FYNNEI. Trimming took 8 bases from V and 2 from J; bases not matched to a gene: 5. The CDR3 covers 14 residues.

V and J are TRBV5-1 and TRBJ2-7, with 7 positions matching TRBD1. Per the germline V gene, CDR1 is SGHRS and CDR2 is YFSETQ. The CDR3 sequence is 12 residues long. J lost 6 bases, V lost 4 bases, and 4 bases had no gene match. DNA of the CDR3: TGCGCCAGCAGCCCTAACAGGGGCGAGCAGTACTTC. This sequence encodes CASSPNRGEQYF.

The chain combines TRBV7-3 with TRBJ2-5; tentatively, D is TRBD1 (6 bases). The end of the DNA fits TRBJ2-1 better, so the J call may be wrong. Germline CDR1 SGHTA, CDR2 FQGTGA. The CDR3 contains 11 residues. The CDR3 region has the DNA TGTGCCAGCAGCTCTGGACAGATGCAGTTCTTC. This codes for CASSSGQMQFF.

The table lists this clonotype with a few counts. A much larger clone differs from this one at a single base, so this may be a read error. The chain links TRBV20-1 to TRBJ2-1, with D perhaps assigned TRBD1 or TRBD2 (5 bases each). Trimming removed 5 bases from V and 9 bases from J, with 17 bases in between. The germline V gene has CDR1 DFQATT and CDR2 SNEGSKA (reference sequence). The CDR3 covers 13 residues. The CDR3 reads CSAQGPGWGEQFF. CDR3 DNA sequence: TGCAGTGCTCAGGGACCGGGATGGGGTGAGCAGTTCTTC.

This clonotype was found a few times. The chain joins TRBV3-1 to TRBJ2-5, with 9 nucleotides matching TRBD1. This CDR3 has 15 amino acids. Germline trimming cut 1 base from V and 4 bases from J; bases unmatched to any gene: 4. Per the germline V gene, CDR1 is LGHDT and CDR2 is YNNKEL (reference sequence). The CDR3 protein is CASSQVQGASETQYF. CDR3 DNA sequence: TGTGCCAGCAGCCAAGTACAGGGGGCTTCAGAGACCCAGTACTTC.

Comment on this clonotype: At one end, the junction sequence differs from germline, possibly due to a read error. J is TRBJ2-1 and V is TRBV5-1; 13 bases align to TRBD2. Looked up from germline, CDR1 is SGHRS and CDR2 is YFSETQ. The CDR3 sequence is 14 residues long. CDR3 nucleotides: TGCACCAGCAGCTTGACCGGGACTAGCGGGGTGAAGTTCTTC. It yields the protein CTSSLTGTSGVKFF.

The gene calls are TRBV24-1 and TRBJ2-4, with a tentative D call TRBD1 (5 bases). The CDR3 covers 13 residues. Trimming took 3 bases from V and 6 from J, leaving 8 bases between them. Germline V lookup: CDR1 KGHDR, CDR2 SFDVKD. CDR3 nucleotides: TGTGCCACCAGTGATGGACATCGAAACATTCAGTACTTC. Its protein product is CATSDGHRNIQYF.

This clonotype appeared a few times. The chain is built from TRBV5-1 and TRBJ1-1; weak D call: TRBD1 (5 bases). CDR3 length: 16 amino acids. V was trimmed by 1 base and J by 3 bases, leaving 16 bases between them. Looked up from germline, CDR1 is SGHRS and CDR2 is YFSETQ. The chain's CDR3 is CASSLLGDRWDTEAFF. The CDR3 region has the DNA TGCGCCAGCAGCTTGCTTGGGGACCGTTGGGACACTGAAGCTTTCTTT.

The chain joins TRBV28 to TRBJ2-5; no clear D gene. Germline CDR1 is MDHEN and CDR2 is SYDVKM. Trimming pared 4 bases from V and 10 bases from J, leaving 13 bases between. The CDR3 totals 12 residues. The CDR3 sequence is CASSSPKGGQYF. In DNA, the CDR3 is TGTGCCAGCAGTTCCCCCAAGGGTGGCCAGTACTTC.

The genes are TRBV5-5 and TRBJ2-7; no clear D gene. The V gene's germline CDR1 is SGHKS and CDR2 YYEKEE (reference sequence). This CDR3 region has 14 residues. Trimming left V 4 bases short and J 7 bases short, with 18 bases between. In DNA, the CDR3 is TGTGCCAGCAGCGATGGCCCCGGACCCGGGGAGCAGTACTTC. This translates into CASSDGPGPGEQYF.

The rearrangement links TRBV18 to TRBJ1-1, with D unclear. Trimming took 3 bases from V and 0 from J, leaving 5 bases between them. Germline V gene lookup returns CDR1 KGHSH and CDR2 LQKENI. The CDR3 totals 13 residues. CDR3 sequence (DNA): TGTGCCAGCTCACCGGCACTGAACACTGAAGCTTTCTTT. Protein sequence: CASSPALNTEAFF.

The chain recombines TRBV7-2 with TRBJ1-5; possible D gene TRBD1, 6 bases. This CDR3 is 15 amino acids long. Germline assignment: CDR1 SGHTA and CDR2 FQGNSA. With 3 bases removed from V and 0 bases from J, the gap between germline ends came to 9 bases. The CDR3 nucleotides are TGTGCCAGCAGCTTTTTACAGGGTAGCAATCAGCCCCAGCATTTT. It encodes CASSFLQGSNQPQHF.

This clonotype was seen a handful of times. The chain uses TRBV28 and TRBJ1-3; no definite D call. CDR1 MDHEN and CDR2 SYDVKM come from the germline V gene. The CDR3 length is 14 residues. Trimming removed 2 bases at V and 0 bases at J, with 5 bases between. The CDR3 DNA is TGTGCCAGCAGTTTAACAGCCTCTGGAAACACCATATATTTT. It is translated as CASSLTASGNTIYF.

CDR3 loop: CASSELDGEQYF. CDR3 coding DNA: TGTGCCAGCAGTGAATTGGACGGCGAGCAGTACTTC. The V and J genes are TRBV2 and TRBJ2-5; D unresolved. Near its end, the DNA agrees better with TRBJ2-7, so the J call may be wrong. The CDR3 spans 12 residues. CDR1 SNHLY and CDR2 FYNNEI come from the germline V gene.

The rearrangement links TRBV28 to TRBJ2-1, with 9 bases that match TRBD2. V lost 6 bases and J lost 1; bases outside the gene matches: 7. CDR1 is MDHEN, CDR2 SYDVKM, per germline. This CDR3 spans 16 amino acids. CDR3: CASRNAGGLSYNEQFF. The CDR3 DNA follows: TGTGCCAGCAGAAACGCGGGGGGGCTGTCCTACAATGAGCAGTTCTTC.

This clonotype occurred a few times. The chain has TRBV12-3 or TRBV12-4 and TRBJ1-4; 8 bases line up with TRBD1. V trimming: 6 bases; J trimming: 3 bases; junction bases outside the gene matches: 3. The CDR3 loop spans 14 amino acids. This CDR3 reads CASRPQGANEKLFF. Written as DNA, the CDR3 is TGTGCCAGCAGGCCACAGGGGGCTAATGAAAAACTGTTTTTT.

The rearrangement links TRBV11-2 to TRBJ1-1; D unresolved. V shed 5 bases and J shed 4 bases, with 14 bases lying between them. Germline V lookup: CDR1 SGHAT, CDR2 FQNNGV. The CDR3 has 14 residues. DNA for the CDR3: TGTGCCAGCAGCGCCCCGAGGAAGGCCACTGAAGCTTTCTTT. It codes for CASSAPRKATEAFF.

The chain's CDR3 is CASSSGLALTGELFF. The CDR3 bases are TGTGCCAGCAGCTCGGGACTAGCGCTCACCGGGGAGCTGTTTTTT. The chain links TRBV7-3 to TRBJ2-2; 10 bases match TRBD2. In germline, CDR1 is SGHTA, CDR2 FQGTGA. The trim removed 4 bases at V and 4 bases at J, leaving 3 bases unmatched. The CDR3 consists of 15 residues.

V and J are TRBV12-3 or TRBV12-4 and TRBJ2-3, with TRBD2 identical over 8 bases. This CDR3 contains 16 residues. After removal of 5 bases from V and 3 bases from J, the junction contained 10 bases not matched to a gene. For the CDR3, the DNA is TGTGCCAGCAGTCCCATGGCGGGGGGTGAAACAGATACGCAGTATTTT. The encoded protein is CASSPMAGGETDTQYF.

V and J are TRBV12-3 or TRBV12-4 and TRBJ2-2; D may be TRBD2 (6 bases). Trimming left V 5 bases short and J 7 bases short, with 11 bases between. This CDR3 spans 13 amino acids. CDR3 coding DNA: TGTGCCAGCAGTCCCGGACTATTCGGGGAGCTGTTTTTT. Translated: CASSPGLFGELFF.

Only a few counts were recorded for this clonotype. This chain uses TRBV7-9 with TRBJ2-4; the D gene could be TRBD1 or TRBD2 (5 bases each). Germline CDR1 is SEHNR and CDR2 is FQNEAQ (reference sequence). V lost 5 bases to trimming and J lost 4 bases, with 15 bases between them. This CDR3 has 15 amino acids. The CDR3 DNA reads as TGTGCCAGCAGCCCCCAGGGACCAGGGAAAAACATTCAGTACTTC. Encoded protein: CASSPQGPGKNIQYF.

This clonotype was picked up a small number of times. The CDR3 loop is CAISADKGYGYTF. The CDR3 DNA reads TGTGCCATCAGCGCTGACAAAGGATATGGCTACACCTTC. V is TRBV10-3 and J is TRBJ1-2, with no clear D. The CDR3 loop spans 13 amino acids. V was cut by 6 bases and J by 5 bases, with 13 bases left in between. Germline V gene sequence: CDR1 ENHRY, CDR2 SYGVKD.

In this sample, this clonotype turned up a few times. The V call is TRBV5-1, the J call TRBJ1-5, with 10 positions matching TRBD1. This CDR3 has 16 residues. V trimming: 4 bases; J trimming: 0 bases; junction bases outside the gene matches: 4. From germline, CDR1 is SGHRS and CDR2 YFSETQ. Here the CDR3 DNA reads TGCGCCAGCAGCGCCGGGACAGGGGCTAGCAATCAGCCCCAGCATTTT. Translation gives CASSAGTGASNQPQHF.

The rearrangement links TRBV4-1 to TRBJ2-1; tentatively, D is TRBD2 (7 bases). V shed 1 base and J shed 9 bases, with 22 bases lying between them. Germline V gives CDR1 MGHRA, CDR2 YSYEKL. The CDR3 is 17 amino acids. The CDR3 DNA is TGCGCCAGCAGCCAAGGTACAGGGACTAAGCTTTCAGGTGAGCAGTTCTTC. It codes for CASSQGTGTKLSGEQFF.

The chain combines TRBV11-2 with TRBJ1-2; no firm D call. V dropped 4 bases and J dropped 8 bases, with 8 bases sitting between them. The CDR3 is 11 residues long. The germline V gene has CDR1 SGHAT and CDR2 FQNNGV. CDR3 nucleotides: TGTGCCAGCAGCTACGGGATCGGCTACACCTTC. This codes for CASSYGIGYTF. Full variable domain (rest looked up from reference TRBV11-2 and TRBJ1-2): EAGVAQSPRYKIIEKRQSVAFWCNPISGHATLYWYQQILGQGPKLLIQFQNNGVVDDSQLPKDRFSAERLKGVDSTLKIQPAKLEDSAVYLCASSYGIGYTFGSGTRLTVV.